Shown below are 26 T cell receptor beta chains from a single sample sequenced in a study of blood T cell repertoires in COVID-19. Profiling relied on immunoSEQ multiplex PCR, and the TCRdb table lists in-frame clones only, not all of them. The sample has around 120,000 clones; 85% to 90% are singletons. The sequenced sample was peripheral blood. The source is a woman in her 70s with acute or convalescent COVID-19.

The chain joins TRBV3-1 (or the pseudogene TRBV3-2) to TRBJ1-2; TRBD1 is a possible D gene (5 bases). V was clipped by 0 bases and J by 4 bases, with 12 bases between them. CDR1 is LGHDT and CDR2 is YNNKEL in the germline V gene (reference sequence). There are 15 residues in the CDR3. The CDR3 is CASSQEGAKVYGYTF. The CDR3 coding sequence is TGTGCCAGCAGCCAAGAAGGGGCGAAGGTCTATGGCTACACCTTC.

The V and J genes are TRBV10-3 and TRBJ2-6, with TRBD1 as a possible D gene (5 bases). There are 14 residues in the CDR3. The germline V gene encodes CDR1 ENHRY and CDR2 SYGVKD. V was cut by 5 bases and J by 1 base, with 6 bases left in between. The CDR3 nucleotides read TGTGCCATCAGTCCAGGGTCTGGGGCCAACGTCCTGACTTTC. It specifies CAISPGSGANVLTF.

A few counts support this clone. CDR3 bases: TGCGCCAGCAGCTTGGGGCAGGGAAGGACCCAGTACTTC. The encoded protein is CASSLGQGRTQYF. The rearrangement links TRBV5-1 to TRBJ2-5; D may be TRBD1 (5 bases). Looked up from germline, CDR1 is SGHRS and CDR2 is YFSETQ. The CDR3 runs to 13 residues. The V end was cut by 0 bases, the J end by 7 bases, with 10 bases between.

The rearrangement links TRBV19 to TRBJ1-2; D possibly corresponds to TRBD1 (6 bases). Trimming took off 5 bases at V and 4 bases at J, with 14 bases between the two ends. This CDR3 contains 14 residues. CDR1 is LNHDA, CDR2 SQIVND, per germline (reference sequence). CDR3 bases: TGTGCCAGTAGTCATACAGGGCCTATCTATGGCTACACCTTC. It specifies CASSHTGPIYGYTF.

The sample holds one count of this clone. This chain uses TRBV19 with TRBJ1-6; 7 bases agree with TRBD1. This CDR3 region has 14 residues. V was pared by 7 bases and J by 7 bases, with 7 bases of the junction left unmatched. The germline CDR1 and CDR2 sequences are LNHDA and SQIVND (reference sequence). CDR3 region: CASTDTGVNSPLHF. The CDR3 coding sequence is TGTGCCAGTACCGATACAGGGGTGAATTCACCCCTCCACTTT.

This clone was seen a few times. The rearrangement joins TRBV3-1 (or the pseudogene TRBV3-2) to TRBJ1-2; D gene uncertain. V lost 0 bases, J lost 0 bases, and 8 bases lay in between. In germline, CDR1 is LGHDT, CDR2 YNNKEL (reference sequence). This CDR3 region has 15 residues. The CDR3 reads CASSQEGRANYGYTF. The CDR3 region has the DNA TGTGCCAGCAGCCAAGAGGGGAGGGCTAACTATGGCTACACCTTC.

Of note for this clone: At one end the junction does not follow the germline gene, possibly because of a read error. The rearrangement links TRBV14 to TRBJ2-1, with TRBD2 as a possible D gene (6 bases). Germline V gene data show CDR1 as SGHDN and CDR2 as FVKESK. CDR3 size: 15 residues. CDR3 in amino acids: CAGSQLSGSYNEQFF. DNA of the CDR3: TGTGCCGGCAGCCAGCTCAGCGGGTCCTACAATGAGCAGTTCTTC.

CDR3 sequence: CASRTGGPEQYF. In DNA form, the CDR3 reads TGTGCCAGCAGAACAGGGGGCCCCGAGCAGTACTTC. This sequence joins TRBV6-6 and TRBJ2-7; 9 bases agree with TRBD1. V lost 6 bases to trimming and J lost 6 bases; unmatched junction nucleotides: 3. The CDR3 consists of 12 residues. Germline CDR1 reads MNHNY; CDR2 reads SVGAGI (reference sequence).

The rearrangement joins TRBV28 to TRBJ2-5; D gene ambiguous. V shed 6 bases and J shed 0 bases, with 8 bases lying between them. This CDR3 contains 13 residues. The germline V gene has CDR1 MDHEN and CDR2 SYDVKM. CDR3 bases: TGTGCCAGCAGAGAACAGAACCAAGAGACCCAGTACTTC. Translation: CASREQNQETQYF.

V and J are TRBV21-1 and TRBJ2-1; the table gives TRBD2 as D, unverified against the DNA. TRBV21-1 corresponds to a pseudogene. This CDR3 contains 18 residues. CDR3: CASSTPWVAGGQKGEQFF. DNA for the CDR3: TGTGCCAGCAGCACCCCCTGGGTAGCGGGGGGCCAAAAGGGGGAGCAGTTCTTC.

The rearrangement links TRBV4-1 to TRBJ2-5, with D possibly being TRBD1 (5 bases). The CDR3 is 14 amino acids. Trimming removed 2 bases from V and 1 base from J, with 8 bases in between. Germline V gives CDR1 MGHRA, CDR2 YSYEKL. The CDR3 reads CASSQPQAQETQYF. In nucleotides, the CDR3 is TGCGCCAGCAGCCAACCACAGGCCCAAGAGACCCAGTACTTC.

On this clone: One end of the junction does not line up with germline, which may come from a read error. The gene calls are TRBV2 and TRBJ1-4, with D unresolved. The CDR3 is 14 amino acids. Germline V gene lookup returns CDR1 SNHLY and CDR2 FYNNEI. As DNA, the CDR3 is TGTGCCAGCATTGAAGGGCCCCCTAATGAAAAACTGTTTTTT. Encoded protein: CASIEGPPNEKLFF.

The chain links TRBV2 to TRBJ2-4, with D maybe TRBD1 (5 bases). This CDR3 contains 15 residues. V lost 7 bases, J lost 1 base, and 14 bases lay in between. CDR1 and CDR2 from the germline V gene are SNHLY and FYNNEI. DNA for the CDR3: TGTGCCAGCATCCCCGCAGGGAAGGCCAAAAACATTCAGTACTTC. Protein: CASIPAGKAKNIQYF.

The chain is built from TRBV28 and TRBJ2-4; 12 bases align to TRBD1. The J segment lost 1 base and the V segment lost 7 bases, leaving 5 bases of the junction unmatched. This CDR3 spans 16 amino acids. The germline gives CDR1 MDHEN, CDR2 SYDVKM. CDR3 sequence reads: CASIGTGGAAKNIQYF. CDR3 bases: TGTGCCAGCATCGGGACAGGGGGCGCTGCCAAAAACATTCAGTACTTC.

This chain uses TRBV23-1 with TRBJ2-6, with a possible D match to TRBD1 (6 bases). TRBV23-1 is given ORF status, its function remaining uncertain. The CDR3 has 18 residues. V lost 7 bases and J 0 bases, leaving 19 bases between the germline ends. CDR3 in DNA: TGCGCCAGCATTCCAATACCGGGACACACCTCTGGGGCCAACGTCCTGACTTTC. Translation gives CASIPIPGHTSGANVLTF.

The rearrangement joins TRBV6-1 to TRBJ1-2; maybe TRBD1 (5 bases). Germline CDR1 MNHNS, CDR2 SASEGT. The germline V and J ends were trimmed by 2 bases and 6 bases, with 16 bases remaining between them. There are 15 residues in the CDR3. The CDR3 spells CASSEPGRAGHGYTF. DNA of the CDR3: TGTGCCAGCAGTGAACCCGGCAGGGCAGGGCATGGCTACACCTTC.

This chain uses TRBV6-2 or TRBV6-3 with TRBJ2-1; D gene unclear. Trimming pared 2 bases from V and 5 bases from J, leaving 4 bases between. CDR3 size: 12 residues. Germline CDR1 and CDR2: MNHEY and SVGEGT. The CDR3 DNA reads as TGTGCCAGCAGTTACCCTAACAATGAGCAGTTCTTC. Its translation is CASSYPNNEQFF.

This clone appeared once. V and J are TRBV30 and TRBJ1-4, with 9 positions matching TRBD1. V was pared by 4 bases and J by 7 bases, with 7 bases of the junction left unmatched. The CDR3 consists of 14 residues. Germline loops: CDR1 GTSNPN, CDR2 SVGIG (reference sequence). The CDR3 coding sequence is TGTGCCTGGAATCCGGGACAGGGACTTGAAAAACTGTTTTTT. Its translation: CAWNPGQGLEKLFF.

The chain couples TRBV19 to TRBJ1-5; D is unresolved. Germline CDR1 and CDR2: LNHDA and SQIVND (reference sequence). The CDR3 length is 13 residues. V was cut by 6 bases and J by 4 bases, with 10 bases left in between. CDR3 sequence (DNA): TGTGCCAGTAGGCGCGAGGGTAATCAGCCCCAGCATTTT. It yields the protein CASRREGNQPQHF.

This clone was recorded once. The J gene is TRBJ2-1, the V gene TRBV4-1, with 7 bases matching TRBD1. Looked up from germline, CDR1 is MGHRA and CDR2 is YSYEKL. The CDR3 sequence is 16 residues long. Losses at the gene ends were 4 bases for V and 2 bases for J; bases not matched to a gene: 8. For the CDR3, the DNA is TGCGCCAGCAGCCTCGACCGGGACAGAGCCTACAATGAGCAGTTCTTC. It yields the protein CASSLDRDRAYNEQFF.

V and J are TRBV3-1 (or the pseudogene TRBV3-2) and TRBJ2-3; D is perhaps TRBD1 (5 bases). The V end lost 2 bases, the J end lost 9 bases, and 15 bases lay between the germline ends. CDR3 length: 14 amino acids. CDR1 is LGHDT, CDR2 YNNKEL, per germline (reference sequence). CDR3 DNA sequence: TGTGCCAGCAGCCAACCATACGGTGGGGCAACGCAGTATTTT. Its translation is CASSQPYGGATQYF.

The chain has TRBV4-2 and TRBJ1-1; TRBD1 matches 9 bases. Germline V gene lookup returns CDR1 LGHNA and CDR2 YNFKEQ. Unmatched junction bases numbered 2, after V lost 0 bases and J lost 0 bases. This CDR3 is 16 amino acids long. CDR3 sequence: CASSQEGTGMNTEAFF. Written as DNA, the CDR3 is TGTGCCAGCAGCCAAGAAGGGACAGGGATGAACACTGAAGCTTTCTTT.

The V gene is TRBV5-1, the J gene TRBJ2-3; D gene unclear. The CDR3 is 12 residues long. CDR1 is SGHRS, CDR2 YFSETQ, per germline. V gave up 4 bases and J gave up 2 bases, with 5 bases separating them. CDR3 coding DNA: TGCGCCAGCAGCACAGACACAGATACGCAGTATTTT. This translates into CASSTDTDTQYF.

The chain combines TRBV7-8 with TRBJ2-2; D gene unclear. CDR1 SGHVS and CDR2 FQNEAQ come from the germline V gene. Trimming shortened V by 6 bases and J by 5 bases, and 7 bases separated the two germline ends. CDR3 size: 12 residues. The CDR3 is CASRLITGELFF. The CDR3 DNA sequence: TGTGCCAGCAGACTCATTACCGGGGAGCTGTTTTTT. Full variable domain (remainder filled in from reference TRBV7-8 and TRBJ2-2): GAGVSQSPRYKVAKRGQDVALRCDPISGHVSLFWYQQALGQGPEFLTYFQNEAQLDKSGLPSDRFFAERPEGSVSTLKIQRTQQEDSAVYLCASRLITGELFFGEGSRLTVL.

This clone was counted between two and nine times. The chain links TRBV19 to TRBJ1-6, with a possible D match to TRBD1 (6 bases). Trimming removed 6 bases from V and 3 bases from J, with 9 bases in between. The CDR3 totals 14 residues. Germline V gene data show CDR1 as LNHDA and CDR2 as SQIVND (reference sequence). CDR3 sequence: CASSWTVYNSPLHF. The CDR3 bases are TGTGCCAGTAGCTGGACAGTCTATAATTCACCCCTCCACTTT. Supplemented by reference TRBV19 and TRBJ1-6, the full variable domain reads DGGITQSPKYLFRKEGQNVTLSCEQNLNHDAMYWYRQDPGQGLRLIYYSQIVNDFQKGDIAEGYSVSREKKESFPLTVTSAQKNPTAFYLCASSWTVYNSPLHFGNGTRLTVT.

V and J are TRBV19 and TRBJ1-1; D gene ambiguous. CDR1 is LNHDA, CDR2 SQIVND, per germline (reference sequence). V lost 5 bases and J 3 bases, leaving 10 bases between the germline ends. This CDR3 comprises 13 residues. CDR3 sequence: CASSVQRDTEAFF. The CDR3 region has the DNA TGTGCCAGTAGTGTCCAGAGGGACACTGAAGCTTTCTTT.